The clone carrying this T cell receptor beta chain showed up just a few times. Participants were aged about 18 to 89 years from 20 to 30 US areas. Generated by immunoSEQ multiplex PCR, the TCRdb table keeps only in-frame clones and is missing some. Of around 190,000 clones listed, approximately 80% are singletons. Trimming removed 0 bases at V and 4 bases at J, with 8 bases between. Germline V lookup: CDR1 KGHSH, CDR2 LQKENI. This CDR3 spans 14 amino acids. These data are taken from a study of blood T cell repertoires in COVID-19. Study information: PBMCs, B-cell-depleted T cells, or T cells were the source of the cDNA or gDNA that made up the material.

Specimen: PBMCs or T cells enriched from blood (not recorded which). The receptor was derived from a man between 40 and 49 years old who had recovered from COVID-19. The rearrangement joins TRBV18 to TRBJ2-3; no firm D call. The chain's CDR3 is CASSPPSRADTQYF. As DNA, the CDR3 is TGTGCCAGCTCACCACCGAGTCGGGCAGATACGCAGTATTTT.